These 32 T cell receptor beta chains share one sample of origin, sequenced in a study of blood T cell repertoires in COVID-19. The data were produced by immunoSEQ multiplex PCR, yet TCRdb's version contains in-frame clones alone and is incomplete. This sample carries some 81,000 clones, about 95% of them seen once, and the ten largest clones take about 4.5%. The sample taken for sequencing was peripheral blood. Receptor source: a human donor with active COVID-19. The donor label of this sample is uncertain.

The V gene is TRBV24-1, the J gene TRBJ2-3, with D possibly matching TRBD1 (6 bases). This CDR3 contains 14 residues. The V gene's germline CDR1 is KGHDR and CDR2 SFDVKD. The germline V and J ends were trimmed by 4 bases and 1 base, with 8 bases remaining between them. The CDR3 reads CATSDRQGTDTQYF. As DNA, the CDR3 is TGTGCCACCAGTGACCGACAGGGCACAGATACGCAGTATTTT.

The gene calls are TRBV5-4 and TRBJ2-5; 7 bases agree with TRBD2. This CDR3 comprises 16 residues. Unmatched junction bases numbered 10, after V lost 4 bases and J lost 1 base. Germline V CDR1 and CDR2: SGHNT, YYREEE (reference sequence). DNA for the CDR3: TGTGCCAGCAGCCCCGGAGGGGCGGGGGTCCAAGAGACCCAGTACTTC. This translates into CASSPGGAGVQETQYF.

The rearrangement links TRBV5-4 to TRBJ2-1; TRBD1 aligns across 9 bases. Germline trimming cut 4 bases from V and 4 bases from J; bases unmatched to any gene: 6. Germline loops: CDR1 SGHNT, CDR2 YYREEE (reference sequence). There are 15 residues in the CDR3. The DNA of the CDR3 is TGTGCCAGCAGCATAGACAGGGGGACATACAATGAGCAGTTCTTC. It specifies CASSIDRGTYNEQFF.

The V and J genes are TRBV19 and TRBJ2-5; 7 bases are shared with TRBD2. CDR1 is LNHDA, CDR2 SQIVND, per germline (reference sequence). The CDR3 runs to 13 residues. Trimming at V came to 1 base and at J to 9 bases, leaving 5 bases not matched to a gene. CDR3 protein: CASSIAGGEAQYF. Written as DNA, the CDR3 is TGTGCCAGTAGTATAGCGGGGGGTGAGGCCCAGTACTTC. The entire variable domain, with the rest obtained from reference TRBV19 and TRBJ2-5, is as follows: DGGITQSPKYLFRKEGQNVTLSCEQNLNHDAMYWYRQDPGQGLRLIYYSQIVNDFQKGDIAEGYSVSREKKESFPLTVTSAQKNPTAFYLCASSIAGGEAQYFGPGTRLLVL.

The chain is built from TRBV29-1 and TRBJ1-4; 7 bases align to TRBD1. Germline V gene lookup returns CDR1 SQVTM and CDR2 ANQGSEA. V lost 1 base to trimming and J lost 10 bases; unmatched junction nucleotides: 9. This CDR3 comprises 14 residues. DNA of the CDR3: TGCAGCGTTGAAGGTGGAAGGGGGCTCGGAAAACTGTTTTTT. It specifies CSVEGGRGLGKLFF.

In this sample, this clone turned up once. The rearrangement uses TRBV4-3 and TRBJ2-3; D may be TRBD1 (5 bases). Germline V gene data show CDR1 as LGHNA and CDR2 as YSLEER. The CDR3 runs 17 residues. Trimming removed 0 bases at V and 2 bases at J, with 15 bases between. The CDR3 here is CASSQDSGRGTTDTQYF. The CDR3 DNA reads TGCGCCAGCAGCCAAGATTCGGGTAGGGGAACCACAGATACGCAGTATTTT.

This clone has more than one count but fewer than ten. The chain carries TRBV2 and TRBJ1-3; D not resolved. Trimming stripped 2 bases from V and 4 bases from J, with 3 bases between. This CDR3 spans 12 amino acids. Germline V gene data show CDR1 as SNHLY and CDR2 as FYNNEI. This CDR3 reads CASSEQGNTIYF. The CDR3 DNA follows: TGTGCCAGCAGTGAACAAGGAAACACCATATATTTT.

This CDR3 reads CASSYFVQGTHEQYF. The CDR3 region has the DNA TGTGCCAGCAGTTACTTTGTGCAGGGTACCCACGAGCAGTACTTC. The chain uses TRBV6-5 and TRBJ2-7; a possible D gene is TRBD1 (5 bases). CDR1 and CDR2 from the germline V gene are MNHEY and SVGAGI. This CDR3 is built from 15 residues. V shed 1 base and J shed 5 bases, with 15 bases lying between them.

The V and J genes are TRBV7-8 and TRBJ1-6; 9 nucleotides align to TRBD1. V shed 1 base and J 9 bases; nucleotides not matched to a gene: 4. Germline V gene sequence: CDR1 SGHVS, CDR2 FQNEAQ. The CDR3 covers 15 residues. The CDR3 bases are TGTGCCAGCAGCTTAGGAAACAGGGGGCTTTCACCCCTCCACTTT. Translated, it gives CASSLGNRGLSPLHF.

The chain carries TRBV3-1 (or the pseudogene TRBV3-2) and TRBJ2-1, with a possible D match to TRBD1 (5 bases). V lost 3 bases and J 7 bases, leaving 19 bases between the germline ends. Germline assignment: CDR1 LGHDT and CDR2 YNNKEL (reference sequence). This CDR3 has 16 amino acids. The CDR3 sequence: CASSQALAGPPNEQFF. The CDR3 bases are TGTGCCAGCAGCCAGGCCCTTGCAGGGCCACCGAATGAGCAGTTCTTC.

The rearrangement joins TRBV6-5 to TRBJ1-4; TRBD1 agrees at 8 bases. CDR3 length equals 14 residues. Per the germline V gene, CDR1 is MNHEY and CDR2 is SVGAGI. V was pared by 5 bases and J by 8 bases, with 7 bases of the junction left unmatched. The CDR3, as DNA: TGTGCCAGCAGTCGACAGGGGACTCGGGAAAAACTGTTTTTT. Amino acids: CASSRQGTREKLFF.

This clone was seen a handful of times. V and J are TRBV7-9 and TRBJ1-6; 7 positions match TRBD1. Losses at the gene ends were 5 bases for V and 7 bases for J; bases not matched to a gene: 11. Germline V CDR1 and CDR2: SEHNR, FQNEAQ (reference sequence). The CDR3 extends over 16 amino acids. The CDR3 reads CASSEDRVLGNSPLHF. CDR3 sequence (DNA): TGTGCCAGCAGCGAAGACAGGGTCTTAGGAAATTCACCCCTCCACTTT.

This chain joins TRBV29-1 and TRBJ2-7, with 9 bases lining up with TRBD1. Germline V lookup: CDR1 SQVTM, CDR2 ANQGSEA. The CDR3 extends over 14 amino acids. The ends lost 6 bases at V and 2 bases at J; junction bases unmatched: 8. The CDR3 region is CSVGPRQGAYEQYF. Written as DNA, the CDR3 is TGCAGCGTGGGGCCTCGACAGGGGGCCTACGAGCAGTACTTC.

CDR3 nucleotide sequence: TGTGCCACCAGCAAAGGCCCCACACAGGGGACCAGGAACTCTGGAAACACCATATATTTT. Protein: CATSKGPTQGTRNSGNTIYF. The J gene is TRBJ1-3, the V gene TRBV15; 7 nucleotides line up with TRBD1. The length of the CDR3 is 20 residues. Germline CDR1 and CDR2: LNHNV and YYDKDF (reference sequence). V shed 4 bases and J 0 bases; nucleotides not matched to a gene: 18.

The CDR3 coding sequence is TGTGCCAGCAGCCCCCAAGCGGGAGGGAAGTACACCGGGGAGCTGTTTTTT. Its protein product is CASSPQAGGKYTGELFF. This chain joins TRBV7-9 and TRBJ2-2; the match to TRBD2 covers 10 bases. Germline CDR1 reads SEHNR; CDR2 reads FQNEAQ (reference sequence). There are 17 residues in the CDR3. V lost 5 bases to trimming and J lost 3 bases; unmatched junction nucleotides: 9.

The chain links TRBV15 to TRBJ2-1, with 8 bases that match TRBD2. Germline lookup yields CDR1 LNHNV and CDR2 YYDKDF (reference sequence). The CDR3 totals 16 residues. With V trimmed by 3 bases and J by 5 bases, 9 bases remained unmatched. The CDR3 region has the DNA TGTGCCACCAGCAGCCCCCCGGGAGGGCCTCACAATGAGCAGTTCTTC. It codes for CATSSPPGGPHNEQFF.

The chain is built from TRBV10-3 and TRBJ2-2; TRBD2 agrees at 9 bases. The CDR3 extends over 15 amino acids. From germline, CDR1 is ENHRY and CDR2 SYGVKD. With 2 bases clipped from V and 3 bases from J, the junction kept 1 base outside the gene matches. CDR3 nucleotide sequence: TGTGCCATCAGTGAGCTAGCGGGATACACCGGGGAGCTGTTTTTT. Translated: CAISELAGYTGELFF.

CDR3 bases: TGTGCCAGCAGCCAAGGAGGGGGGGCCGGCTACGAGCAGTACTTC. Protein: CASSQGGGAGYEQYF. The chain carries TRBV3-1 (or the pseudogene TRBV3-2) and TRBJ2-7, with a possible D match to TRBD2 (7 bases). V dropped 1 base and J dropped 3 bases, with 13 bases sitting between them. CDR3 length: 15 amino acids. From germline, CDR1 is LGHDT and CDR2 YNNKEL (reference sequence).

The V gene is TRBV11-2, the J gene TRBJ1-2; a weak D match, TRBD1 (6 bases). V was cut by 1 base and J by 4 bases, with 13 bases left in between. The CDR3 spans 15 residues. Germline V CDR1 and CDR2: SGHAT, FQNNGV. CDR3 amino acids: CASSLVGGRSYGYTF. In DNA, the CDR3 is TGTGCCAGCAGCTTAGTGGGGGGGCGCAGCTATGGCTACACCTTC.

V is TRBV29-1 and J is TRBJ1-1; 8 bases are a match to TRBD1. The length of the CDR3 is 11 residues. Germline V lookup: CDR1 SQVTM, CDR2 ANQGSEA. J was trimmed by 4 bases and V by 6 bases; bases with no gene match: 1. CDR3 nucleotides: TGCAGCGTCGGACAGGGCACTGAAGCTTTCTTT. This encodes CSVGQGTEAFF.

The J gene is TRBJ2-7, the V gene TRBV28; no definite D call. Germline CDR1 MDHEN, CDR2 SYDVKM. Trimming stripped 3 bases from V and 4 bases from J, with 7 bases between. The CDR3 extends over 12 amino acids. The CDR3: CASSFSVYEQYF. CDR3 nucleotides: TGTGCCAGCAGTTTTTCTGTTTACGAGCAGTACTTC.

The chain has TRBV6-5 and TRBJ1-2, with a possible D match to TRBD1 (5 bases). Germline CDR1 reads MNHEY; CDR2 reads SVGAGI. This CDR3 region has 11 residues. The V gene lost 9 bases and the J gene lost 3 bases, with 8 bases spanning the gap. The CDR3 loop is CASGAYYGYTF. For the CDR3, the DNA is TGTGCCAGTGGGGCCTACTATGGCTACACCTTC.

The chain joins TRBV29-1 to TRBJ1-1; TRBD1 might be the D (6 bases). With 7 bases removed from V and 4 bases from J, the gap between germline ends came to 13 bases. The CDR3 is 12 amino acids. From germline, CDR1 is SQVTM and CDR2 ANQGSEA. DNA of the CDR3: TGCAGCGCAGACAAAGGGGGCACTGAAGCTTTCTTT. Translation gives CSADKGGTEAFF.

The chain is built from TRBV12-3 or TRBV12-4 and TRBJ2-1, with no clear D. The CDR3 contains 12 residues. V was cut by 6 bases and J by 9 bases, with 12 bases left in between. The CDR3 loop reads CASSPLRSEQFF. Written as DNA, the CDR3 is TGTGCCAGCAGCCCACTCCGAAGTGAGCAGTTCTTC.

The CDR3 here is CASSRQGRSGSGNTIYF. DNA for the CDR3: TGTGCCAGCAGTCGACAGGGTCGGTCTGGCTCTGGAAACACCATATATTTT. The gene calls are TRBV27 and TRBJ1-3; 7 bases match TRBD1. From germline, CDR1 is MNHEY and CDR2 SMNVEV (reference sequence). CDR3 length: 17 amino acids. With 5 bases clipped from V and 0 bases from J, the junction kept 10 bases outside the gene matches.

The V and J genes are TRBV18 and TRBJ2-7, with 7 bases that match TRBD1. J gave up 2 bases and V 6 bases, and 4 bases lay outside the gene matches. Per the germline V gene, CDR1 is KGHSH and CDR2 is LQKENI. The CDR3 runs 13 residues. The CDR3 DNA is TGTGCCAGCTCCCGAGACAGGGCCTACGAGCAGTACTTC. Its protein is CASSRDRAYEQYF.

The V and J genes are TRBV3-1 (or the pseudogene TRBV3-2) and TRBJ2-1, with 12 bases that match TRBD2. The CDR3 is 15 amino acids. CDR1 is LGHDT, CDR2 YNNKEL, per germline (reference sequence). Losses at the gene ends were 4 bases for V and 6 bases for J; bases not matched to a gene: 4. The CDR3 sequence is CASSPPSGRANEQFF. The CDR3 DNA is TGTGCCAGCAGCCCTCCTAGCGGGAGGGCCAATGAGCAGTTCTTC.

The rearrangement uses TRBV3-1 (or the pseudogene TRBV3-2) and TRBJ2-2; TRBD2 matches at 10 bases. CDR1 and CDR2 (germline): LGHDT, YNNKEL (reference sequence). V lost 1 base and J lost 8; bases outside the gene matches: 13. The length of the CDR3 is 18 residues. The CDR3, as DNA: TGTGCCAGCAGCCAAGGGGGGGGGCGGCTAGCGGGAGTTGGGGAGCTGTTTTTT. Residues: CASSQGGGRLAGVGELFF.

The chain is built from TRBV6-2 or TRBV6-3 and TRBJ2-7, with D hard to call. Germline CDR1 and CDR2: MNHEY and SVGEGT. CDR3 size: 13 residues. V was cut by 1 base and J by 7 bases, with 11 bases left in between. CDR3 nucleotide sequence: TGTGCCAGCAGTTACTTGGCGGCTGGGGAGCAGTACTTC. Translated: CASSYLAAGEQYF.

The rearrangement joins TRBV6-2 or TRBV6-3 to TRBJ2-5; D may be TRBD2 (6 bases). Trimming left V 2 bases short and J 9 bases short, with 13 bases between. The CDR3 runs 13 residues. Germline V gives CDR1 MNHEY, CDR2 SVGEGT. The DNA of the CDR3 is TGTGCCAGCAGTTACGACGTGACTAGTTCCCAGTACTTC. Translated: CASSYDVTSSQYF.

The gene calls are TRBV11-2 and TRBJ2-2, with 10 nucleotides matching TRBD1. The germline gives CDR1 SGHAT, CDR2 FQNNGV. Trimming at V came to 6 bases and at J to 3 bases, leaving 4 bases not matched to a gene. CDR3 size: 15 residues. CDR3 loop: CASSFGTGDTGELFF. The DNA for the CDR3 is TGTGCCAGCAGTTTTGGGACAGGGGACACCGGGGAGCTGTTTTTT.

The chain employs TRBV6-6 and TRBJ1-1; D is perhaps TRBD1 (5 bases). Germline CDR1 and CDR2: MNHNY and SVGAGI (reference sequence). Trimming removed 7 bases from V and 5 bases from J, with 20 bases in between. The CDR3 loop spans 15 amino acids. CDR3 bases: TGTGCCAGCATACCGACGGGGGTAAGGTGGACTGAAGCTTTCTTT. Translation gives CASIPTGVRWTEAFF.